These 3 T cell receptor beta chains share one sample of origin, sequenced in a study of tumor-infiltrating lymphocytes in oesophageal squamous cell carcinoma (dated by TCRdb to the mid-2010s). The method was PCR. The sequencer listed for this sample is Illumina HiSeq 2000. The public reads were reprocessed in TCRdb via fastp at Q25 and MiXCR, keeping in-frame beta chains. Entries are consolidated by CDR3 protein sequence, retaining the most common genes and DNA. In all, the sample holds 15,000 to 20,000 distinct CDR3 sequences, and roughly 50% of those were seen once. Of the sample, about 44% falls within the top ten clones. Sequencing used normal esophageal tissue next to the tumor. All receptors come from a female donor with esophageal squamous cell carcinoma.

The chain couples TRBV12-3 or TRBV12-4 to TRBJ2-4; tentatively, D is TRBD1 or TRBD2 (5 bases each). Trimming removed 10 bases at V and 13 bases at J, with 29 bases between. This CDR3 comprises 15 residues. This chain's CDR3 is CATGWDGPPYNEQYF. CDR3 nucleotides: TGTGCCACCGGATGGGACGGACCGCCCTACAATGAGCAGTACTTC.

The chain recombines TRBV7-3 with TRBJ2-3; no reliable D call. The end of the DNA aligns better with TRBJ2-1, so the J call may be wrong. Germline values: CDR1 SGHTA, CDR2 FQGTGA. The CDR3 spans 14 residues. In DNA, the CDR3 is TGTGCCAGCAGCTTAACGTTATCCATCCATGAGCAGTTCTTC. This translates into CASSLTLSIHEQFF.

In its sample, this clonotype ranks as medium-sized (0.01 to 0.1%). V and J are TRBV7-9 and TRBJ1-1; maybe TRBD1 (6 bases). The V end was cut by 5 bases, the J end by 4 bases, with 17 bases between. Germline assignment: CDR1 SEHNR and CDR2 FQNEAQ (reference sequence). This CDR3 has 15 amino acids. For the CDR3, the DNA is TGTGCCAGCAGCCCAAGACAGGAAGAGGGCACTGAAGCTTTCTTT. This translates into CASSPRQEEGTEAFF.